The TCR beta chain described here comes from a study of blood T cell repertoires in COVID-19. The method was immunoSEQ multiplex PCR; TCRdb's version includes in-frame clones alone and lacks a portion of them. Of some 100,000 clones listed, about nine tenths were seen once; the top ten hold roughly 1.9%. Germline CDR1 reads LNHNV; CDR2 reads YYDKDF (reference sequence). With 0 bases clipped from V and 2 bases from J, the junction kept 3 bases outside the gene matches. CDR3 size: 15 residues. This TCR came from a man aged 50-59 years with active COVID-19. The material sequenced was peripheral blood. The V gene is TRBV15, the J gene TRBJ2-5, with 7 bases lining up with TRBD1. CDR3 nucleotide sequence: TGTGCCACCAGCAGAGAATCAGGGGGTCAAGAGACCCAGTACTTC. Translated: CATSRESGGQETQYF. Full variable domain (rest looked up from reference TRBV15 and TRBJ2-5): DAMVIQNPRYQVTQFGKPVTLSCSQTLNHNVMYWYQQKSSQAPKLLFHYYDKDFNNEADTPDNFQSRRPNTSFCFLDIRSPGLGDTAMYLCATSRESGGQETQYFGPGTRLLVL.